This T cell receptor beta chain was sequenced in a study of siplizumab effects on memory and regulatory T cells. Approximately 10^5 TCR templates were assayed per sample. Libraries were prepared by immunoSEQ multiplex PCR; TCRdb keeps only in-frame clonotypes and omits some of them. The sample carries more than 75,000 clones, roughly 97% recorded once. Germline-derived CDR1 and CDR2 are MDHEN and SYDVKM. Trimming left V 4 bases short and J 3 bases short, with 16 bases between. The CDR3 loop spans 15 amino acids. The clonotype originates from a human donor in good health. The J gene is TRBJ2-7, the V gene TRBV28, with D possibly being TRBD1 (6 bases). The sequenced material came from naive CD4+ T cells sorted from blood. CDR3 bases: TGTGCCAGCAGTTCATCCGGGACAAGGGTCTACGAGCAGTACTTC. As protein: CASSSSGTRVYEQYF.